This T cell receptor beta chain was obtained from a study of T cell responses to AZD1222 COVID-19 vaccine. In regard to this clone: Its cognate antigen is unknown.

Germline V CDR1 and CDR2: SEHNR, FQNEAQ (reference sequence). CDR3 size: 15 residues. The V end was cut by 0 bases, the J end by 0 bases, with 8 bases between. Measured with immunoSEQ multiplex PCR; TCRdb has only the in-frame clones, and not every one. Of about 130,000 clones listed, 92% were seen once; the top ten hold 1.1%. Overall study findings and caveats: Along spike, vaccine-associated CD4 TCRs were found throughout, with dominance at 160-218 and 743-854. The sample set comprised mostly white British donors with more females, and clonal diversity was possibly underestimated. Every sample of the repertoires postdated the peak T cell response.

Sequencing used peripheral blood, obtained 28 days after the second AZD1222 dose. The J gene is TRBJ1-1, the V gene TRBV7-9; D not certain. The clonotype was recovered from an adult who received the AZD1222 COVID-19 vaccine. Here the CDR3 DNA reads TGTGCCAGCAGCTTAGCGGGGATGGTGAACACTGAAGCTTTCTTT. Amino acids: CASSLAGMVNTEAFF.